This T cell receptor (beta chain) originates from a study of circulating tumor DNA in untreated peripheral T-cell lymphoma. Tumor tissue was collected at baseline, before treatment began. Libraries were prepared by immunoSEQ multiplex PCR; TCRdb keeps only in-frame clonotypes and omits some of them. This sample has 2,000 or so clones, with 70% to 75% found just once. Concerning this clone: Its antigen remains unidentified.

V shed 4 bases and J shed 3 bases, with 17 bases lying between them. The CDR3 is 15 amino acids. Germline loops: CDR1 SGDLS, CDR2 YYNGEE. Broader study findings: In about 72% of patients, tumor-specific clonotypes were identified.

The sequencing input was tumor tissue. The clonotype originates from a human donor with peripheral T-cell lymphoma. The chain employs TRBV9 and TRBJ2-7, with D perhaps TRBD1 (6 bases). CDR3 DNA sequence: TGTGCCAGCAGCCCTACCTTCGCCAGGGGCTACGAGCAGTACTTC. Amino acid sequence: CASSPTFARGYEQYF.